These 27 T cell receptor beta chains share one sample of origin, sequenced in a study of shared clonotypes between healthy human individuals. Using immunoSEQ multiplex PCR, the repertoire was profiled, and TCRdb retains in-frame clones only, with some absent. The sample lists about 1.1 million clones; 75% to 80% were seen once. Sequencing was performed on memory CD4+ T cells from PBMCs. Subset defined: CD45RA-negative fraction. Receptor source: a man aged 18 to 30 in good health. Some clones in this sample may be carry-over from other donors' samples.

Comment on this clone: The sample has other DNA sequences that encode this CDR3 too. CDR3 sequence: CASSLGRATDTQYF. DNA for the CDR3: TGTGCCAGCAGCTTAGGCAGGGCAACAGATACGCAGTATTTT. This chain connects TRBV7-2 to TRBJ2-3; weak D call: TRBD1 (5 bases). The germline CDR1 and CDR2 sequences are SGHTA and FQGNSA. V was trimmed by 1 base and J by 3 bases, leaving 8 bases between them. The CDR3 has 14 residues.

V gene TRBV6-5 combines with J gene TRBJ1-2; D is unresolved. The CDR3 totals 16 residues. Trimming took 0 bases from V and 5 from J, leaving 16 bases between them. CDR1 and CDR2 (germline): MNHEY, SVGAGI. The CDR3 DNA reads TGTGCCAGCAGTTACTCGGCAGAGAATAACTATTATGGCTACACCTTC. Amino acid sequence: CASSYSAENNYYGYTF.

The chain has TRBV30 and TRBJ1-2; no definite D call. Deletions cut 0 bases from V and 2 bases from J, with 10 bases between. The CDR3 has 14 amino acids. CDR1 and CDR2 (germline): GTSNPN, SVGIG (reference sequence). DNA for the CDR3: TGTGCCTGGAGTGTACGGGCTGGGAACTATGGCTACACCTTC. It yields the protein CAWSVRAGNYGYTF.

The chain carries TRBV4-2 and TRBJ2-1; perhaps D is TRBD1 or TRBD2 (5 bases each). V was shortened by 1 base and J by 10 bases, with 14 bases between the two germline ends. The CDR3 contains 14 residues. CDR1 LGHNA and CDR2 YNFKEQ come from the germline V gene. The CDR3 here is CASSQVRDRREQFF. The CDR3 nucleotides are TGTGCCAGCAGCCAAGTTCGGGACCGAAGGGAGCAGTTCTTC.

This clone was detected only a few times. The chain uses TRBV19 and TRBJ1-1; 7 nucleotides agree with TRBD1. The V segment lost 5 bases and the J segment 4 bases; nucleotides outside the gene matches: 4. The CDR3 is 13 residues long. In germline, CDR1 is LNHDA, CDR2 SQIVND (reference sequence). In nucleotides, the CDR3 is TGTGCCAGTAGTCCACAGGGGCGCACTGAAGCTTTCTTT. It codes for CASSPQGRTEAFF.

This clone was recorded only once. The chain carries TRBV5-6 and TRBJ2-1, with 9 bases that match TRBD2. The CDR3 is made up of 16 amino acids. The junction had 5 bases not matched to a gene; V was cut back by 0 bases and J by 4 bases. The germline gives CDR1 SGHDT, CDR2 YYEEEE. The CDR3 protein is CASSLAASGTYNEQFF. The CDR3 coding sequence is TGTGCCAGCAGCTTGGCGGCTAGCGGGACTTACAATGAGCAGTTCTTC.

V and J are TRBV11-3 and TRBJ2-2; D gene ambiguous. The germline V and J ends were trimmed by 1 base and 0 bases, with 9 bases remaining between them. This CDR3 is built from 16 residues. CDR1 is SGHNT and CDR2 is YENEEA in the germline V gene. CDR3 nucleotides: TGTGCCAGCAGCTTAGGGCAGTTCGCGAACACCGGGGAGCTGTTTTTT. Translating gives CASSLGQFANTGELFF.

This clone appeared many times. The genes are TRBV4-1 and TRBJ1-2, with D possibly TRBD1 on 5 matching bases. Trimming cost V 4 bases and J 0 bases, with 12 bases left between them. This CDR3 has 15 amino acids. In germline, CDR1 is MGHRA, CDR2 YSYEKL. The CDR3 DNA is TGCGCCAGCAGCCCTGGGACGGAAACTAACTATGGCTACACCTTC. This gives the protein CASSPGTETNYGYTF.

This clone appeared once. J is TRBJ2-3 and V is TRBV6-1, with D possibly matching TRBD1 (6 bases). Germline CDR1 reads MNHNS; CDR2 reads SASEGT. The length of the CDR3 is 14 residues. Trimming removed 7 bases from V and 5 bases from J, with 16 bases in between. The CDR3 here is CASTPGGLLDTQYF. DNA of the CDR3: TGTGCCAGCACTCCTGGGGGCCTCCTAGATACGCAGTATTTT.

This clone was counted between two and nine times. It differs at one base from a far larger clone, so likely a read error. The chain carries TRBV19 and TRBJ2-5; the D is unclear. The CDR3 has 11 amino acids. From germline, CDR1 is LNHDA and CDR2 SQIVND (reference sequence). Trimming shortened V by 4 bases and J by 1 base, and 1 base separated the two germline ends. The CDR3 protein is CASSTQETQYF. The CDR3 bases are TGTGCCAGTAGTACCCAAGAGACCCAGTACTTC.

Only one count was recorded for this clone. This sample also contains other DNA sequences that code for the same CDR3. The CDR3 region is CASSGKGARLAGVNEQFF. DNA of the CDR3: TGTGCCAGCTCGGGGAAGGGGGCGCGACTAGCGGGAGTCAATGAGCAGTTCTTC. This sequence joins TRBV18 and TRBJ2-1; 12 bases are a match to TRBD2. The CDR3 runs 18 residues. V dropped 6 bases and J dropped 6; count of bases not matched to a gene: 15. The germline V gene has CDR1 KGHSH and CDR2 LQKENI.

The rearrangement links TRBV28 to TRBJ1-5; TRBD1 aligns across 12 bases. V lost 8 bases to trimming and J lost 8 bases; unmatched junction nucleotides: 13. The CDR3 spans 16 residues. CDR1 and CDR2 (germline): MDHEN, SYDVKM. The CDR3 sequence is CASRRDRGLTWEPQHF. Written as DNA, the CDR3 is TGTGCCAGCCGTCGGGACAGGGGGCTGACTTGGGAGCCCCAGCATTTT. Full variable domain (rest looked up from reference TRBV28 and TRBJ1-5): DVKVTQSSRYLVKRTGEKVFLECVQDMDHENMFWYRQDPGLGLRLIYFSYDVKMKEKGDIPEGYSVSREKKERFSLILESASTNQTSMYLCASRRDRGLTWEPQHFGDGTRLSIL.

The V call is TRBV27, the J call TRBJ2-7; weak D call: TRBD1 (5 bases). The germline V gene encodes CDR1 MNHEY and CDR2 SMNVEV (reference sequence). V shed 6 bases and J shed 0 bases, with 24 bases lying between them. The CDR3 covers 18 residues. CDR3 nucleotides: TGTGCCAGCAGACTCAAGGGGTACGGAATTACAAGCTCCTACGAGCAGTACTTC. It encodes CASRLKGYGITSSYEQYF.

J is TRBJ2-7 and V is TRBV4-1; 9 nucleotides align to TRBD2. The CDR3 contains 15 residues. CDR1 and CDR2 (germline): MGHRA, YSYEKL. Trimming at V came to 1 base and at J to 4 bases, leaving 5 bases not matched to a gene. The CDR3 spells CASSQAPLAGYEQYF. The CDR3 DNA is TGCGCCAGCAGCCAAGCACCCCTAGCGGGATACGAGCAGTACTTC.

V gene TRBV7-9 combines with J gene TRBJ2-7; no firm D call. CDR1 SEHNR and CDR2 FQNEAQ come from the germline V gene (reference sequence). The CDR3 length is 14 residues. Trimming took off 5 bases at V and 2 bases at J, with 13 bases between the two ends. The CDR3 is CASSPSGGPYEQYF. The CDR3 DNA reads TGTGCCAGCAGCCCGTCCGGTGGGCCCTACGAGCAGTACTTC.

This clone was detected only once. The chain is built from TRBV5-1 and TRBJ1-3, with D possibly matching TRBD1 (5 bases). Germline CDR1 and CDR2: SGHRS and YFSETQ. V shed 3 bases and J shed 8 bases, with 21 bases lying between them. The CDR3 has 16 amino acids. The CDR3 coding sequence is TGCGCCAGCAGCTCCCAGGGCCGGTCGGCAGGAGACACCATATATTTT. Translated, it gives CASSSQGRSAGDTIYF.

This clone appeared once. The chain couples TRBV16 to TRBJ1-5; possibly TRBD1 for D (5 bases). The V gene lost 0 bases and the J gene lost 7 bases, with 7 bases spanning the gap. This CDR3 is built from 13 residues. Germline CDR1 is KGHSY and CDR2 is FQNENV. The CDR3, as DNA: TGTGCCAGCAGCCAATCGGGGCGACAGCCCCAGCATTTT. It specifies CASSQSGRQPQHF.

The chain links TRBV15 to TRBJ2-7; D not certain. Trimming took 3 bases from V and 6 from J, leaving 15 bases between them. Per germline, CDR1 LNHNV and CDR2 YYDKDF (reference sequence). This CDR3 is built from 14 residues. The CDR3 nucleotides read TGTGCCACCAGCAGCATGGACCGATTGAGCGAGCAGTACTTC. Protein sequence: CATSSMDRLSEQYF.

The chain links TRBV5-1 to TRBJ1-1; no reliable D call. The CDR3 covers 15 residues. In germline, CDR1 is SGHRS, CDR2 YFSETQ. Trimming took 0 bases from V and 4 from J, leaving 13 bases between them. The DNA of the CDR3 is TGCGCCAGCAGCTTGGAGAGTCCTGGGAGCACTGAAGCTTTCTTT. It is translated as CASSLESPGSTEAFF. The full variable domain, in which reference TRBV5-1 and TRBJ1-1 provide the parts outside the CDR3, is KAGVTQTPRYLIKTRGQQVTLSCSPISGHRSVSWYQQTPGQGLQFLFEYFSETQRNKGNFPGRFSGRQFSNSRSEMNVSTLELGDSALYLCASSLESPGSTEAFFGQGTRLTVV.

V and J are TRBV29-1 and TRBJ2-5; no firm D call. Germline V gene data show CDR1 as SQVTM and CDR2 as ANQGSEA. The V end lost 6 bases, the J end lost 4 bases, and 18 bases lay between the germline ends. This CDR3 spans 14 amino acids. CDR3 sequence: CSVDRSSTAETQYF. Written as DNA, the CDR3 is TGCAGCGTCGACCGTAGTTCGACGGCAGAGACCCAGTACTTC.

This rearrangement joins TRBV28 to TRBJ2-1; TRBD2 matches 9 bases. The CDR3 contains 16 residues. Germline lookup yields CDR1 MDHEN and CDR2 SYDVKM. V lost 4 bases and J lost 2; bases outside the gene matches: 6. The CDR3 spells CASSSPAGGTYNEQFF. As DNA, the CDR3 is TGTGCCAGCAGTTCCCCGGCGGGAGGGACCTACAATGAGCAGTTCTTC.

This chain connects TRBV19 to TRBJ1-1, with D uncertain. The CDR3 is made up of 16 amino acids. Germline CDR1 LNHDA, CDR2 SQIVND (reference sequence). Trimming pared 9 bases from V and 1 base from J, leaving 21 bases between. CDR3 in amino acids: CASKRRGATSNTEAFF. CDR3 sequence (DNA): TGTGCCAGCAAGAGACGGGGTGCAACTTCGAACACTGAAGCTTTCTTT.

The chain employs TRBV12-5 and TRBJ2-1; 10 bases agree with TRBD2. With V trimmed by 5 bases and J by 4 bases, 5 bases remained unmatched. Germline V lookup: CDR1 LGHNT, CDR2 FRNRAP. The CDR3 extends over 15 amino acids. The CDR3: CASGPWTSGYNEQFF. In nucleotides, the CDR3 is TGTGCTAGTGGTCCCTGGACTAGCGGATACAATGAGCAGTTCTTC. Combining the CDR3 with reference TRBV12-5 and TRBJ2-1 gives the whole variable domain DARVTQTPRHKVTEMGQEVTMRCQPILGHNTVFWYRQTMMQGLELLAYFRNRAPLDDSGMPKDRFSAEMPDATLATLKIQPSEPRDSAVYFCASGPWTSGYNEQFFGPGTRLTVL.

This chain uses TRBV7-9 with TRBJ1-1; 9 bases align to TRBD1. Germline CDR1 reads SEHNR; CDR2 reads FQNEAQ (reference sequence). J gave up 4 bases and V 3 bases, and 9 bases lay outside the gene matches. This CDR3 has 16 amino acids. The CDR3 nucleotides read TGTGCCAGCAGCTTCACTCCGGGACAGGGAGTCACTGAAGCTTTCTTT. Amino acids: CASSFTPGQGVTEAFF.

The V call is TRBV28, the J call TRBJ1-5; D is uncertain. This CDR3 is built from 14 residues. Looked up from germline, CDR1 is MDHEN and CDR2 is SYDVKM. The ends were cut back, 1 base at V and 4 bases at J, with 8 bases in the middle. The CDR3 region is CASSLSGKNQPQHF. CDR3 nucleotides: TGTGCCAGCAGTTTATCGGGGAAGAATCAGCCCCAGCATTTT.

The chain combines TRBV29-1 with TRBJ2-5, with D hard to call. V was shortened by 3 bases and J by 5 bases, with 10 bases between the two germline ends. Germline CDR1 and CDR2: SQVTM and ANQGSEA. The CDR3 sequence is 12 residues long. CDR3 in amino acids: CSVDGNSETQYF. For the CDR3, the DNA is TGCAGCGTTGACGGCAACTCGGAGACCCAGTACTTC.

This chain joins TRBV19 and TRBJ1-2; 9 bases are shared with TRBD1. Trimming removed 7 bases from V and 4 bases from J; junction bases left unmatched: 7. This CDR3 spans 14 amino acids. Germline CDR1 reads LNHDA; CDR2 reads SQIVND (reference sequence). CDR3 DNA sequence: TGTGCCAGTACCCTCTTGACAGGGGGCTATGGCTACACCTTC. Residues: CASTLLTGGYGYTF. The complete variable domain, with remaining parts taken from reference TRBV19 and TRBJ1-2, reads DGGITQSPKYLFRKEGQNVTLSCEQNLNHDAMYWYRQDPGQGLRLIYYSQIVNDFQKGDIAEGYSVSREKKESFPLTVTSAQKNPTAFYLCASTLLTGGYGYTFGSGTRLTVV.